The source of this TCR beta chain is a study of shared clonotypes between healthy human individuals (TCRdb year 2020). For context, the study as a whole: A few men and a couple of women, aged 18 to 49 years, made up the cohort. Per donor, leukapheresis produced somewhere between about 0.94 and 9.5 billion PBMCs. Libraries were prepared and TCR repertoires were sequenced by different laboratories using diverse techniques, in order to increase sequencing depth and limit assay-specific biases. Blood TCR repertoires of a handful of healthy adults were deeply sequenced to estimate repertoire size and the extent of clonotype sharing between individuals. For each donor, three plates each were used for CD4 naive and CD4 memory, two plates were used for CD8 naive, and one plate was used for CD8 memory. On the study overall, not on this receptor specifically: Even with the large sequencing depth, rarefaction of the sorted-subset datasets indicated that sequencing was incomplete. Higher generation probabilities were observed for clonotypes shared by all four sorted-subset donors than for non-shared clonotypes. Across four donors, approximately 5% of naive CD4, approximately 3.5% of naive CD8, about 2.3% of memory CD4, and 0.4% to 0.45% of memory CD8 clonotypes were shared. Pairwise subsampling led to the expectation that sequencing depth would affect the degree of clonotype sharing among donors. Naive subsets generally had larger estimated clonotype richness than memory subsets. Sampling was limited to blood, and TCR repertoires in tissue likely differ from TCR repertoires in blood. Because the study included only a small number of donors, the genetic and exposure-history diversity represented was limited.

The germline V gene (reference sequence) gives CDR1 as SEHNR and CDR2 as FQNEAQ. The CDR3 runs 17 amino acids, cysteine and phenylalanine included. Of all the DNA, just the CDR3 is kept, 51 bases in frame from base 1. The trim is 1 base for V and 0 bases for J, with a gap of 16 bases between the germline ends. About this clone: Its antigen specificity is not known. There are no base qualities to consult, and no much larger clone falls within one base.

For the CD8 naive samples, CD45RO-negative cells were positively selected for CCR7, yielding a CD45RA+CCR7+ population from which TemRA cells were excluded. Healthy HIV-negative adults with no recently reported acute infections or vaccinations were included as donors. Every donor was a Caucasian adult living in Nashville, Tennessee, USA. Blood was obtained by leukapheresis, after which PBMCs were separated by Ficoll-Histopaque density gradient centrifugation and cryopreserved in liquid nitrogen vapor phase. Analytical flow cytometry was used to check the purity and quantity of each magnetically sorted T cell population. Genomic DNA was isolated from each sorted fraction and quantified by UV absorbance on a Nanodrop 2000c. TCR CDR3 regions were amplified from genomic DNA by multiplex PCR using the deep immunoSEQ assay. Extracted genomic DNA from each cell subset was spread evenly across all wells of several immunoSEQ 96-well plates, with each plate serving as a replicate. For sorted subsets, around 200 ng genomic DNA, equal to 30,000 to 35,000 T cell genomes, was loaded into each replicate PCR. Purified libraries were measured with a Qubit 3.0 fluorometer, size-checked on a Bioanalyzer 2100, and measured again with the KAPA Library Quantification kit. Every immunoSEQ 96-well plate was sequenced on a separate single-read 150-cycle Illumina NextSeq 550 flow cell. As for the original processing: Because only junctional sequences without quality scores were contained in the immunoSEQ output, filtering matching that applied to full-length reads could not be performed. To assign V/J genes and CDR3, sequences were annotated using PyIR, a Python wrapper for IgBLAST v1.9, with IMGT germline references. Reads were filtered out if the reads had weak V/J assignments (E-value above 1e-6), no CDR3, stop codons, out-of-frame junctions, or ambiguous translated residues. A V3J clonotype was defined by an identical inferred V gene, J gene, and CDR3 amino acid sequence. Percentage overlap between repertoires was computed as shared unique clonotypes divided by the size of the smaller repertoire. Richness of each repertoire was evaluated using RTK rarefaction, the Chao1 estimator, and Recon v2.1 estimates of unobserved clonotypes. Generation probabilities were computed with OLGA for all TCRbeta clonotypes obtained by the gDNA method from several donors. TCRdb took this table from immuneACCESS and kept in-frame rearrangements with V and J called. Such tables lack part of the clones; where checked against another copy, unresolved V genes explain under half of the gap, and the rest is unexplained. D and trimming were read from the DNA, whereas the V and J calls and clone size are those reported in that table. For this sample the table gives approximately 2,200,000 clones, of which approximately 94% were detected only once. Under 2% of the sample is held by the ten biggest clonotypes.

The chain is assembled from TRBV7-9 and TRBJ2-7; the D call is possibly TRBD1 or TRBD2, each sharing 6 bases. The sequence was collected from a man aged 18 to 30 in good health. Some clones in this sample may be carry-over from other donors' samples. Sequencing used naive CD8+ T cells from PBMCs. Taken with the paper, the label for cell subset or site translates to: CD45RA+CCR7+. Here the CDR3 is given as CASSLGPAGHSSYEQYF. Read as DNA, the sequence is TGTGCCAGCAGCTTAGGTCCGGCGGGACACAGCTCCTACGAGCAGTACTTC.